The clone carrying this T cell receptor (beta chain) was seen a few times. Its specificity is unknown. The CDR3 sequence is 16 residues long. Germline V gives CDR1 DFQATT, CDR2 SNEGSKA (reference sequence). The ends were cut back, 4 bases at V and 0 bases at J, with 16 bases in the middle. The sample originates from a study of response to subunit inactivated influenza vaccine. Study-wide findings and caveats: Authors suggested each seasonal influenza vaccination recruits few new T cells.

TCRdb independently ran MiXCR on the RT-PCR reads; one entry per CDR3 protein. This repertoire shows 500,000 to 600,000 distinct CDR3 sequences, less than 8% found once; its top ten account for about an eighth. V gene TRBV20-1 combines with J gene TRBJ1-3; no reliable D call. This receptor was taken from a man between 50 and 69 years old who received an inactivated influenza vaccine. Sequenced material: PBMCs from blood, taken roughly 24 months after vaccination. CDR3 in amino acids: CSATQGGVSSGNTIYF. The CDR3 DNA follows: TGCAGTGCTACGCAAGGCGGGGTGAGCTCTGGAAACACCATATATTTT.